This is a list of T cell receptor beta chains from one sample in a study of TIL therapy for anti-PD-1-resistant metastatic lung cancer. The table came from immunoSEQ multiplex PCR; TCRdb's copy has only in-frame clones and leaves some out. In the table there are just over 45,000 clones, around 80% of which are singletons. This sample comprised blood, obtained at baseline. These receptors came from a man in his 70s with non-small cell lung cancer. CDR3s include the opening cysteine and the closing phenylalanine or tryptophan. The D gene is left open where the match is weak. Clone size is stated in some rows and not others, as once, few, many or a class when expanded.

D	length	J	size	V	DNA	CDR3
TRBD1	15	TRBJ1-1	NA	TRBV6-1	TGTGCCAGCAGTGAAAAGGGACAGGGATTTACTGAAGCTTTCTTT	CASSEKGQGFTEAFF
NA	14	TRBJ2-5	NA	TRBV7-9	TGTGCCAGCAGCCCCAGGGAAGGGCCGGGGCGACAGTACTTC	CASSPREGPGRQYF
TRBD2	16	TRBJ2-1	NA	TRBV5-1	TGCGCCAGCAGCCCGGGACTAGCGGGGGGACTGGTTGAGCAGTTCTTC	CASSPGLAGGLVEQFF
NA	17	TRBJ2-6	few	TRBV28	TGTGCCAGCAGTTTGCTGGGTGACCAGGGGGGGGCCAACGTCCTGACTTTC	CASSLLGDQGGANVLTF
TRBD2	14	TRBJ2-7	NA	TRBV5-4	TGTGCCAGCAGCTTGTCTAGCGGGAGCCACGAGCAGTACTTC	CASSLSSGSHEQYF
NA	15	TRBJ2-2	NA	TRBV7-3	TGTGCCAGCAGCTTAACTGGGCAGGGCGGCGGGGAGCTGTTTTTT	CASSLTGQGGGELFF
TRBD1	14	TRBJ1-6	few	TRBV7-2	TGTGCCAGCAGCTTATCCCAGGGGGCTTATCCCCTCCACTTT	CASSLSQGAYPLHF
NA	15	TRBJ2-2	NA	TRBV2	TGTGCCAGCAGGTCCCGGACAGCGAACACCGGGGAGCTGTTTTTT	CASRSRTANTGELFF
NA	13	TRBJ1-1	NA	TRBV30	TGTGCCTGGAGTGTAAATAGAGGGTTTAGTGCTTTCTTT	CAWSVNRGFSAFF
NA	15	TRBJ2-1	NA	TRBV9	TGTGCCAGCAGCGTAGCTGGGGCGTCTACCAATGAGCAGTTCTTC	CASSVAGASTNEQFF
TRBD1	12	TRBJ1-1	NA	TRBV5-1	TGCGCCAGCAGCCGACAGGGGAAGGAAGCTTTCTTT	CASSRQGKEAFF
TRBD1	16	TRBJ2-7	NA	TRBV11-3	TGTGCCAGCAGCTTAGGAAGGGGGCAGGGGGCCTACGAGCAGTACTTC	CASSLGRGQGAYEQYF
NA	14	TRBJ2-7	NA	TRBV5-6	TGTGCCAGCAGCTTAACAGGGTTTTTATACGAGCAGTACTTC	CASSLTGFLYEQYF
TRBD2	18	TRBJ2-2	NA	TRBV14	TGTGCCAGCAGCCACCGATCCCTACTAGCGGGAGGGACCGGGGAGCTGTTTTTT	CASSHRSLLAGGTGELFF
NA	14	TRBJ2-5	NA	TRBV27	TGTGCCAGCAGGTTTCAGGGTTATCAAGAGACCCAGTACTTC	CASRFQGYQETQYF
NA	13	TRBJ2-2	NA	TRBV6-5	TGTGCCAGCAGACGCGATAACACCGGGGAGCTGTTTTTT	CASRRDNTGELFF